Following are 2 T cell receptor beta chains from one sample sequenced in a study of blood T cell repertoires in COVID-19. The data were produced by immunoSEQ multiplex PCR, yet TCRdb's version contains in-frame clones alone and is incomplete. The sample includes around 71,000 clones, under 80% of them seen just once. Material: peripheral blood. These receptors originate from a woman over 75 with active or convalescent COVID-19.

V gene TRBV7-8 combines with J gene TRBJ1-2; a possible D gene is TRBD1 (6 bases). Trimming stripped 5 bases from V and 3 bases from J, with 13 bases between. Germline V gene lookup returns CDR1 SGHVS and CDR2 FQNEAQ. This CDR3 has 14 amino acids. This CDR3 is CASSQTGTYYGYTF. CDR3 in DNA: TGTGCCAGCAGCCAAACAGGGACATACTATGGCTACACCTTC. The variable domain in full, with the rest retrieved from reference TRBV7-8 and TRBJ1-2, is GAGVSQSPRYKVAKRGQDVALRCDPISGHVSLFWYQQALGQGPEFLTYFQNEAQLDKSGLPSDRFFAERPEGSVSTLKIQRTQQEDSAVYLCASSQTGTYYGYTFGSGTRLTVV.

This chain joins TRBV5-1 and TRBJ1-1, with D unresolved. The CDR3 consists of 15 residues. Trimming removed 0 bases at V and 5 bases at J, with 14 bases between. Germline assignment: CDR1 SGHRS and CDR2 YFSETQ. Here the CDR3 DNA reads TGCGCCAGCAGCTTGGCCTACAGTTATGGGACTGAAGCTTTCTTT. It encodes CASSLAYSYGTEAFF. Full variable domain (outside the CDR3, taken from reference TRBV5-1 and TRBJ1-1): KAGVTQTPRYLIKTRGQQVTLSCSPISGHRSVSWYQQTPGQGLQFLFEYFSETQRNKGNFPGRFSGRQFSNSRSEMNVSTLELGDSALYLCASSLAYSYGTEAFFGQGTRLTVV.